This is a list of T cell receptor beta chains from one sample in a study of control samples from healthy donors and cancer patients. Clones were sequenced by immunoSEQ multiplex PCR, and TCRdb holds only the in-frame ones, with some missing. The sample has 95,000 to 130,000 clones, 75% to 90% seen once. Material for sequencing was PBMCs. Receptors were obtained from a woman aged 45-65 years with colorectal cancer. Both conserved end residues are trimmed from each CDR3.

cdr3_aa: ASSFSQGNGELF
v_call: TRBV7-2

cdr3_aa: ASSAWTSNEQF
v_call: TRBV7-2

cdr3_aa: ASRSLPAGGTEAF
v_call: TRBV28

cdr3_aa: ASSQARRLSDTQY
v_call: TRBV14

cdr3_aa: ASSLGSTTATYGYT
v_call: TRBV13

cdr3_aa: SVGKQGRGSNYGYT
v_call: TRBV29-1

cdr3_aa: ASWGSLGARPSYYGYT
v_call: TRBV28

cdr3_aa: ASSISGAIQPQH
v_call: TRBV19

cdr3_aa: ASSGTGPSSGNTIY
v_call: TRBV9

cdr3_aa: ASSVGPTENQPQH
v_call: TRBV9

cdr3_aa: ASSSSTGEAF
v_call: TRBV7-9

cdr3_aa: ASSSGDLGETQY
v_call: TRBV18

cdr3_aa: ASNFGSSGNTIY
v_call: TRBV19

cdr3_aa: ASSEAGGGSYNEQF
v_call: TRBV6-1

cdr3_aa: AWSYGEGSPLH
v_call: TRBV30

cdr3_aa: ASRDPGPSYEQY
v_call: TRBV6-5

cdr3_aa: ASSLGLAGETGELF
v_call: TRBV18

cdr3_aa: ASSQGGPNTEAF
v_call: TRBV7-9

cdr3_aa: ASSIGLAIPQETQY
v_call: TRBV19

cdr3_aa: ASSDSPLTHEQF
v_call: TRBV25-1

cdr3_aa: ASSRGQGYQPQH
v_call: TRBV19

cdr3_aa: ASSHRDGAYEQY
v_call: TRBV5-1

cdr3_aa: ASSLFGLDDSGNTIY
v_call: TRBV7-9

cdr3_aa: ASSPGSDTQY
v_call: TRBV28

cdr3_aa: ASSLLGQGAVGELF
v_call: TRBV7-3

cdr3_aa: ASNEGAGQF
v_call: TRBV6-5

cdr3_aa: SVDERIAGVETQY
v_call: TRBV29-1

cdr3_aa: ASRIGVRDGYT
v_call: TRBV19

cdr3_aa: ASSGSGGLGYNEQF
v_call: TRBV28

cdr3_aa: ASSPRGTVYGYT
v_call: TRBV19

cdr3_aa: ASSPQTSGTTDTQY
v_call: TRBV4-2

cdr3_aa: ASSLDRGTEAF
v_call: TRBV7-8

cdr3_aa: ASSQAGSAASYNEQF
v_call: TRBV3-1/TRBV3-2

cdr3_aa: ASSLRGSGANVLT
v_call: TRBV5-8

cdr3_aa: ASSLRPSTDTQY
v_call: TRBV7-2

cdr3_aa: ASSLGAGPGSGEQY
v_call: TRBV28

cdr3_aa: ASSTPRGGNTEAF
v_call: TRBV19

cdr3_aa: SAKDYREQF
v_call: TRBV20-1

cdr3_aa: ASSSDRIPGNTIY
v_call: TRBV19

cdr3_aa: ATSARGGTGELF
v_call: TRBV24-1

cdr3_aa: ASSGAPRGSHNYGYT
v_call: TRBV9

cdr3_aa: ASSLNRNTEAF
v_call: TRBV7-2

cdr3_aa: ASVRDNSNQPQH
v_call: TRBV6-5

cdr3_aa: AWTETGTDTQY
v_call: TRBV30

cdr3_aa: ASSPLVAIYQY
v_call: TRBV28

cdr3_aa: ASSLGDLGGTQY
v_call: TRBV5-6

cdr3_aa: ASMPGLAAETQY
v_call: TRBV28

cdr3_aa: ASSTRLPGLGTGELF
v_call: TRBV19

cdr3_aa: ASSIGSRSGNTIY
v_call: TRBV19

cdr3_aa: SGWWATEAF
v_call: TRBV20-1

cdr3_aa: ASSKPLQETQY
v_call: TRBV7-9

cdr3_aa: ASSIGGTGTYEQY
v_call: TRBV19

cdr3_aa: ASSPNPGNQPQH
v_call: TRBV18

cdr3_aa: ASTPAGGVFEQY
v_call: TRBV6-5